This T cell receptor (beta chain) appears in the sequencing data of a study of CD8 T cells in Susac syndrome. This CDR3 contains 16 residues. V lost 3 bases to trimming and J lost 4 bases; unmatched junction nucleotides: 12. Germline V gene lookup returns CDR1 SGHRS and CDR2 YFSETQ. When the RNA was reverse transcribed, random hexamers were used with an input of about 0.5 to 1 ug. MiXCR was run by TCRdb on the immunoSEQ multiplex PCR reads, yielding one entry per CDR3 protein. The sample includes about 160,000 distinct CDR3 sequences, about 91% of them seen just once. This rearrangement joins TRBV5-1 to TRBJ2-5; the match to TRBD2 covers 7 bases. The clonotype comes from a human donor in good health. Material for sequencing was CD4+ T cells from PBMCs. The CDR3 region is CASSSQAGGSGETQYF. The CDR3 coding sequence is TGCGCCAGCAGCTCCCAGGCCGGGGGGTCGGGAGAGACCCAGTACTTC.